Listed below are T cell receptor beta chains from one sample, sequenced in a study of T cells in localized non-small cell lung cancer. Assay: immunoSEQ multiplex PCR; the TCRdb copy retains only in-frame clones and omits some. The sample comprises approximately 140,000 clones, 89% of which are singletons, and around 1.7% rests with the top ten. The specimen was peripheral blood, collected before any cancer treatment. All receptors come from an older female donor with stage I lung adenocarcinoma. CDR3s include the opening cysteine and the closing phenylalanine or tryptophan. A D gene is named only where the DNA matches it firmly. The size field is filled for only some rows; it gives once, few, many or a size class.

V gene	D gene	J gene	clone size	CDR3 protein	CDR3 DNA
TRBV6-5	.	TRBJ2-1	.	CASSAIGNEQFF	TGTGCCAGCAGCGCCATTGGCAATGAGCAGTTCTTC
TRBV29-1	.	TRBJ2-1	.	CSVEKSGGTGDEQFF	TGCAGCGTTGAAAAAAGCGGCGGGACTGGGGATGAGCAGTTCTTC
TRBV30	.	TRBJ2-7	.	CACRGFRSYEQYF	TGTGCCTGCCGGGGTTTTCGCTCCTACGAGCAGTACTTC
TRBV28	TRBD1	TRBJ1-2	.	CASKTGGQDYGYTF	TGTGCCAGCAAGACAGGGGGCCAGGACTATGGCTACACCTTC
TRBV6-1	.	TRBJ2-1	.	CASAAIAGYNEQFF	TGTGCCAGCGCGGCCATTGCCGGGTACAATGAGCAGTTCTTC
TRBV30	TRBD1	TRBJ2-4	.	CAWSGQGGSVSF	TGTGCCTGGAGTGGACAGGGGGGCTCGGTTAGCTTC
TRBV30	TRBD1	TRBJ2-5	.	CAWSLDRGRRETQYF	TGTGCCTGGAGTTTAGACAGGGGGCGCCGAGAGACCCAGTACTTC
TRBV7-7	TRBD1	TRBJ2-1	.	CASSPQGTFGDEQFF	TGTGCTAGCAGCCCACAGGGGACCTTTGGTGATGAGCAGTTCTTC
TRBV28	.	TRBJ1-2	.	CASSRPKGAVYGYTF	TGTGCCAGCAGCCGACCTAAAGGGGCGGTCTATGGCTACACCTTC
TRBV2	.	TRBJ1-3	.	CASRLSWGSGNTIYF	TGTGCCAGCAGACTTTCCTGGGGTTCTGGAAACACCATATATTTT
TRBV5-1	TRBD1	TRBJ2-7	once	CASSATGATSYEQYF	TGCGCCAGCAGCGCAACAGGGGCTACTTCCTACGAGCAGTACTTC
TRBV2	.	TRBJ2-6	.	CASTEEAVTSGANVLTF	TGTGCCAGCACTGAGGAGGCGGTGACCTCTGGGGCCAACGTCCTGACTTTC
TRBV19	.	TRBJ2-1	.	CASTSGGSSYNEQFF	.
TRBV4-1	TRBD2	TRBJ2-2	.	CASRLTSVVTGELFF	TGCGCCAGCAGACTAACTAGCGTGGTCACCGGGGAGCTGTTTTTT
TRBV28	.	TRBJ2-6	.	CASRDSGANVLTF	TGTGCCAGCAGGGACTCTGGGGCCAACGTCCTGACTTTC
TRBV7-2	.	TRBJ1-1	.	CASSPGELPEAFF	TGTGCCAGCAGCCCCGGGGAATTGCCTGAAGCTTTCTTT
TRBV5-8	TRBD1	TRBJ1-3	.	CASSTGQRFSGNTIYF	TGTGCCAGCAGCACGGGACAGCGATTCTCTGGAAACACCATATATTTT
TRBV5-1	TRBD1	TRBJ1-2	.	CASSLFGTGIVGGYTF	TGCGCCAGCAGCTTGTTTGGGACAGGGATCGTGGGTGGCTACACCTTC
TRBV28	.	TRBJ1-2	.	CASSSGYSGYTF	TGTGCCAGCAGTTCGGGTTACAGTGGCTACACCTTC
TRBV21-1	.	TRBJ1-3	.	CASSKERIGGVRNTIYF	TGTGCCAGCAGCAAGGAAAGGATCGGGGGAGTCAGAAACACCATATATTTT
TRBV5-1	TRBD1	TRBJ1-5	.	CASSWTGLSNQPQHF	TGCGCCAGCAGCTGGACAGGACTAAGCAATCAGCCCCAGCATTTT
TRBV6-6	.	TRBJ2-3	once	CASTNGARRPYF	TGTGCCAGCACCAACGGGGCCCGTCGCCCGTATTTT
TRBV7-9	.	TRBJ1-3	.	CASRGGTDSGNTIYF	TGTGCCAGCAGGGGAGGGACCGACTCTGGAAACACCATATATTTT
TRBV30	.	TRBJ2-3	once	CAWSPRDTQYF	TGTGCCTGGAGCCCAAGAGATACGCAGTATTTT
TRBV15	TRBD2	TRBJ2-7	few	CATSRDTSGRPYEQYF	TGTGCCACCAGCAGAGATACTAGCGGGAGACCCTACGAGCAGTACTTC
TRBV28	.	TRBJ2-7	once	CASTPNGGPYEQYF	TGTGCCAGCACACCGAATGGAGGGCCCTACGAGCAGTACTTC
TRBV19	.	TRBJ2-5	.	CASSWADSRAQETQYF	TGTGCCAGTAGTTGGGCGGACAGCCGAGCCCAAGAGACCCAGTACTTC
TRBV19	TRBD1	TRBJ2-3	.	CASSMGQAAQYF	TGTGCCAGTAGTATGGGACAGGCGGCGCAGTATTTT
TRBV28	.	TRBJ1-1	.	CASSQSGTEAFF	TGTGCCAGCAGTCAGTCCGGGACTGAAGCTTTCTTT
TRBV2	.	TRBJ2-3	.	CASAGGADTQYF	TGTGCCAGTGCCGGGGGTGCAGATACGCAGTATTTT
TRBV20-1	.	TRBJ2-1	once	CSVVYNEQFF	TGCAGTGTCGTCTACAATGAGCAGTTCTTC
TRBV5-4	.	TRBJ2-7	.	CASSLPGAGEQYF	TGTGCCAGCAGCTTGCCCGGGGCCGGGGAGCAGTACTTC
TRBV6-1	.	TRBJ1-5	.	CASSEVGGGQPQHF	TGTGCCAGCAGTGAGGTCGGGGGTGGTCAGCCCCAGCATTTT
TRBV28	TRBD1	TRBJ2-5	.	CASSGQTGVGETQYF	TGTGCCAGCAGTGGTCAGACAGGGGTAGGAGAGACCCAGTACTTC
TRBV19	.	TRBJ1-1	.	CASRDTREAFF	TGTGCCAGTAGGGACACCCGCGAAGCTTTCTTT
TRBV18	.	TRBJ2-5	.	CASSRRHQSPQETQYF	TGTGCCAGCTCTCGCAGACACCAGTCCCCCCAAGAGACCCAGTACTTC
TRBV5-1	TRBD1	TRBJ1-5	once	CASSLGQGGMEPQHF	TGCGCCAGCAGCTTGGGACAGGGTGGTATGGAGCCCCAGCATTTT
TRBV18	TRBD1	TRBJ1-5	.	CASSQSPRGKDQPQHF	TGTGCCAGCTCACAATCCCCCAGGGGGAAGGATCAGCCCCAGCATTTT
TRBV10-1	.	TRBJ2-4	.	CASSDGGLKGNIQYF	TGCGCCAGCAGTGACGGAGGGCTTAAGGGAAACATTCAGTACTTC
TRBV7-8	TRBD2	TRBJ2-1	.	CASSFSLVTSGARGHNEQFF	TGTGCCAGCAGCTTTTCATTGGTAACTAGCGGGGCGAGGGGGCACAATGAGCAGTTCTTC
TRBV20-1	.	TRBJ2-7	once	CSASSLEQYF	TGCAGTGCTAGTTCTCTAGAGCAGTACTTC